Below are 16 T cell receptor beta chains sequenced from a single sample in a study of blood T cell repertoires in COVID-19. Only in-frame clones appear in the TCRdb table, and some are missing; sequencing was by immunoSEQ multiplex PCR. The sample holds over 250,000 clones, around 87% seen once. The material sequenced was PBMCs or T cells enriched from blood (not recorded which). The receptors were gathered from a woman between 25 and 40 years old who had recovered from COVID-19.

The V call is TRBV10-3, the J call TRBJ1-1; maybe TRBD1 (5 bases). Germline CDR1 reads ENHRY; CDR2 reads SYGVKD. V was clipped by 3 bases and J by 3 bases, with 11 bases between them. The CDR3 sequence is 14 residues long. The CDR3 protein is CAISEKGQDTEAFF. CDR3 DNA: TGTGCCATCAGTGAAAAGGGGCAAGACACTGAAGCTTTCTTT.

The rearrangement joins TRBV19 to TRBJ2-7, with D perhaps TRBD1 (5 bases). V lost 10 bases and J 6 bases, leaving 13 bases between the germline ends. Per the germline V gene, CDR1 is LNHDA and CDR2 is SQIVND (reference sequence). This CDR3 is built from 11 residues. CDR3 region: CATRGGAEQYF. CDR3 DNA: TGTGCCACTAGGGGTGGGGCCGAGCAGTACTTC.

The rearrangement links TRBV9 to TRBJ2-1, with 15 positions matching TRBD2. Germline V gene sequence: CDR1 SGDLS, CDR2 YYNGEE. The trim removed 3 bases at V and 4 bases at J, leaving 8 bases unmatched. The CDR3 runs to 18 residues. CDR3 residues: CASSATGLAGGQYNEQFF. In DNA, the CDR3 is TGTGCCAGCAGCGCTACGGGACTAGCGGGGGGCCAATACAATGAGCAGTTCTTC.

The chain joins TRBV24-1 to TRBJ2-1; 7 bases fit TRBD2. CDR1 is KGHDR and CDR2 is SFDVKD in the germline V gene. CDR3 length: 18 amino acids. Trimming at V came to 4 bases and at J to 6 bases, leaving 17 bases not matched to a gene. The CDR3 protein is CATSDPLLSRPGGNEQFF. As DNA, the CDR3 is TGTGCCACCAGTGACCCCTTATTGAGTCGACCGGGAGGCAATGAGCAGTTCTTC.

The chain's CDR3 is CGSQVTMTQETQYF. In nucleotides, the CDR3 is TGTGGTTCACAGGTTACTATGACACAAGAGACCCAGTACTTC. This chain connects TRBV7-8 to TRBJ2-5; a weak D match, TRBD1 (5 bases). There are 14 residues in the CDR3. Germline lookup yields CDR1 SGHVS and CDR2 FQNEAQ.

V and J are TRBV5-1 and TRBJ2-1; the match to TRBD2 covers 7 bases. CDR3 length: 14 amino acids. V lost 6 bases and J lost 3; bases outside the gene matches: 6. Germline V gene lookup returns CDR1 SGHRS and CDR2 YFSETQ. DNA for the CDR3: TGCGCCAGCAAGTCCCTAGCGGTCTACAATGAGCAGTTCTTC. Translating gives CASKSLAVYNEQFF.

CDR3 residues: CASYPTGSGNTIYF. DNA for the CDR3: TGTGCCAGCTATCCGACAGGGTCTGGAAACACCATATATTTT. The chain recombines TRBV18 with TRBJ1-3; TRBD1 matches at 7 bases. Germline V gene data show CDR1 as KGHSH and CDR2 as LQKENI. CDR3 length: 14 amino acids. V gave up 7 bases and J gave up 1 base; unmatched junction bases: 4.

The J gene is TRBJ2-2, the V gene TRBV29-1; D is perhaps TRBD1 (5 bases). The germline V gene encodes CDR1 SQVTM and CDR2 ANQGSEA. V dropped 4 bases and J dropped 8 bases, with 5 bases sitting between them. This CDR3 region has 10 residues. This CDR3 reads CSVGTGELFF. CDR3 nucleotide sequence: TGCAGCGTTGGGACAGGGGAGCTGTTTTTT.

The chain uses TRBV29-1 and TRBJ2-1, with TRBD1 matching over 10 bases. J lost 2 bases, V lost 3 bases, and 4 bases had no gene match. Germline lookup yields CDR1 SQVTM and CDR2 ANQGSEA. This CDR3 has 15 residues. In DNA, the CDR3 is TGCAGCGTTGAGGGTGGGACAGGGGCCTACAATGAGCAGTTCTTC. Protein: CSVEGGTGAYNEQFF.

The chain joins TRBV4-2 to TRBJ1-4; TRBD1 matches at 9 bases. The germline V gene encodes CDR1 LGHNA and CDR2 YNFKEQ. The trim removed 1 base at V and 8 bases at J, leaving 2 bases unmatched. CDR3 length: 14 residues. CDR3 sequence reads: CASSQGDREEKLFF. Here the CDR3 DNA reads TGTGCCAGCAGCCAAGGGGACAGGGAGGAAAAACTGTTTTTT.

The rearrangement uses TRBV27 and TRBJ1-4; D is unclear. The CDR3 covers 17 residues. Looked up from germline, CDR1 is MNHEY and CDR2 is SMNVEV (reference sequence). The V gene lost 0 bases and the J gene lost 1 base, with 12 bases spanning the gap. The CDR3 DNA is TGTGCCAGCAGTTTATCCCCGGTAGGGAGAACTAATGAAAAACTGTTTTTT. Translation: CASSLSPVGRTNEKLFF. The full variable domain, in which reference TRBV27 and TRBJ1-4 provide the parts outside the CDR3, is EAQVTQNPRYLITVTGKKLTVTCSQNMNHEYMSWYRQDPGLGLRQIYYSMNVEVTDKGDVPEGYKVSRKEKRNFPLILESPSPNQTSLYFCASSLSPVGRTNEKLFFGSGTQLSVL.

This clone occurred once. V is TRBV19 and J is TRBJ1-5, with D possibly matching TRBD1 (5 bases). The V end was cut by 3 bases, the J end by 2 bases, with 11 bases between. The length of the CDR3 is 15 residues. From germline, CDR1 is LNHDA and CDR2 SQIVND (reference sequence). The CDR3 here is CASSMQGSRNQPQHF. In DNA, the CDR3 is TGTGCCAGTAGTATGCAGGGTAGCCGCAATCAGCCCCAGCATTTT.

The V and J genes are TRBV7-2 and TRBJ2-1; D not certain. The CDR3 totals 14 residues. Germline V lookup: CDR1 SGHTA, CDR2 FQGNSA. V was shortened by 1 base and J by 6 bases, with 10 bases between the two germline ends. CDR3 nucleotides: TGTGCCAGCAGCTTAGATGGGCGCCTCAATGAGCAGTTCTTC. Its translation is CASSLDGRLNEQFF.

This sequence joins TRBV3-1 (or the pseudogene TRBV3-2) and TRBJ2-2, with D possibly TRBD2 on 5 matching bases. Germline lookup yields CDR1 LGHDT and CDR2 YNNKEL (reference sequence). This CDR3 region has 16 residues. V lost 1 base, J lost 0 bases, and 9 bases lay in between. CDR3 in DNA: TGTGCCAGCAGCCAAGGATTCGGGGCGAACACCGGGGAGCTGTTTTTT. Translation gives CASSQGFGANTGELFF.

The chain recombines TRBV27 with TRBJ1-3, with D uncertain. In germline, CDR1 is MNHEY, CDR2 SMNVEV (reference sequence). CDR3 length: 14 residues. Trimming pared 2 bases from V and 4 bases from J, leaving 9 bases between. CDR3 bases: TGTGCCAGCAGTTTAGGAGTTCAAGGAAACACCATATATTTT. Its translation is CASSLGVQGNTIYF.

This clone was seen more than once but under ten times. The rearrangement joins TRBV14 to TRBJ1-5; 10 bases are shared with TRBD1. The ends lost 1 base at V and 0 bases at J; junction bases unmatched: 9. The CDR3 sequence is 19 residues long. The V gene's germline CDR1 is SGHDN and CDR2 FVKESK. This CDR3 reads CASSQGGQGRHYSNQPQHF. CDR3 nucleotides: TGTGCCAGCAGCCAAGGGGGACAGGGGAGACATTATAGCAATCAGCCCCAGCATTTT. The entire variable domain, with the rest obtained from reference TRBV14 and TRBJ1-5, is as follows: EAGVTQFPSHSVIEKGQTVTLRCDPISGHDNLYWYRRVMGKEIKFLLHFVKESKQDESGMPNNRFLAERTGGTYSTLKVQPAELEDSGVYFCASSQGGQGRHYSNQPQHFGDGTRLSIL.